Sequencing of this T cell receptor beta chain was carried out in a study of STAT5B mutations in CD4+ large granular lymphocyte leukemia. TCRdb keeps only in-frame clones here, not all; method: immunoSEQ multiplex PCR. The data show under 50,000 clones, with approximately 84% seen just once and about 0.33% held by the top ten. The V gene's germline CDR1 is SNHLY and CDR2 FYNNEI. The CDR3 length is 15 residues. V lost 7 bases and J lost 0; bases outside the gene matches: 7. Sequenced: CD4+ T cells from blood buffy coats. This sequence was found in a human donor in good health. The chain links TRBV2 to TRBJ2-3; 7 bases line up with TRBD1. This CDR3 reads CASTGQTLSTDTQYF. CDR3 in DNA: TGTGCCAGCACGGGACAGACTCTTAGCACAGATACGCAGTATTTT. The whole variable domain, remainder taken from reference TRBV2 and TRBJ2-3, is EPEVTQTPSHQVTQMGQEVILRCVPISNHLYFYWYRQILGQKVEFLVSFYNNEISEKSEIFDDQFSVERPDGSNFTLKIRSTKLEDSAMYFCASTGQTLSTDTQYFGPGTRLTVL.